This T cell receptor beta chain was found in a study of spatial heterogeneity in lung cancer. For the study at large: Each distinct TCR and UMI combination averaged more than ten appearances in raw reads. Broader study findings: Resection blood, more than follow-up blood, showed ubiquitous expanded tumor TCRs.

The time point denotes: sample taken at primary tumor resection. The input material, whole RNA from tumor, nontumor lung or frozen PBMC, was sequenced unsorted. Unique molecular identifiers tagged every individual TCR cDNA molecule. TCRdb reprocessed the 5' RACE reads via MiXCR and lists one record per CDR3 protein. Of thousands of distinct CDR3 sequences listed, more than 4.5% are singletons. This clonotype was observed many times. No antigen is known for it. The CDR3 covers 14 residues. The germline V gene has CDR1 MNHEY and CDR2 SMNVEV (reference sequence). V lost 5 bases, J lost 1 base, and 8 bases lay in between.

The specimen comprised PBMCs, sampled at surgery. The V gene is TRBV27, the J gene TRBJ2-2; D uncertain. The sequence was obtained from a male donor with early-stage non-small cell lung cancer. CDR3: CASSQTLNTGELFF. The DNA of the CDR3 is TGTGCCAGCAGTCAAACCCTGAACACCGGGGAGCTGTTTTTT.